Shown below are 17 T cell receptor beta chains from a single sample sequenced in a study of cytomegalovirus exposure and HLA in healthy donors. Primers: 60 Vbeta forward and 13 Jbeta reverse. Repertoires were generated with immunoSEQ multiplex PCR, while TCRdb's copy carries only in-frame clones and drops some. The sample consists of 150,000 or so clones, around three quarters of them appearing once. The sequenced sample consisted of PBMCs. The receptors were sampled from an older woman in good health and CMV-seropositive.

This chain joins TRBV7-9 and TRBJ1-2, with D uncertain. The CDR3 loop spans 14 amino acids. Per the germline V gene, CDR1 is SEHNR and CDR2 is FQNEAQ (reference sequence). V lost 5 bases to trimming and J lost 7 bases, with 17 bases between them. Here the CDR3 DNA reads TGTGCCAGCAGCCAGCGGGCGGGCGATAGTGGCTACACCTTC. It encodes CASSQRAGDSGYTF. Looking up the rest from reference TRBV7-9 and TRBJ1-2 gives the full variable domain: DTGVSQNPRHKITKRGQNVTFRCDPISEHNRLYWYRQTLGQGPEFLTYFQNEAQLEKSRLLSDRFSAERPKGSFSTLEIQRTEQGDSAMYLCASSQRAGDSGYTFGSGTRLTVV.

CDR3 in amino acids: CASSLRTNSYEQYF. The CDR3 DNA is TGTGCCAGCAGCTTGCGGACAAACTCCTACGAGCAGTACTTC. The gene calls are TRBV5-6 and TRBJ2-7; D is perhaps TRBD1 (5 bases). Trimming removed 1 base at V and 0 bases at J, with 8 bases between. This CDR3 region has 14 residues. CDR1 is SGHDT, CDR2 YYEEEE, per germline.

CDR3 region: CATSGSGRAVPEQFF. The CDR3 bases are TGTGCCACCAGCGGGAGCGGGAGGGCGGTCCCCGAGCAGTTCTTC. The J gene is TRBJ2-1, the V gene TRBV15; 10 bases match TRBD2. The CDR3 is 15 amino acids. V gave up 5 bases and J gave up 10 bases; unmatched junction bases: 11. CDR1 is LNHNV, CDR2 YYDKDF, per germline (reference sequence).

This clone was seen just once. The gene calls are TRBV5-8 and TRBJ2-3; no reliable D call. V gave up 0 bases and J gave up 2 bases, with 7 bases separating them. CDR3 size: 14 residues. From germline, CDR1 is SGHTS and CDR2 YDEGEE. The CDR3: CASSLGQSTDTQYF. Here the CDR3 DNA reads TGTGCCAGCAGCTTGGGACAATCCACAGATACGCAGTATTTT.

The chain has TRBV6-1 and TRBJ2-2; 9 nucleotides line up with TRBD1. After removal of 6 bases from V and 1 base from J, the junction contained 3 bases not matched to a gene. CDR3 length: 15 amino acids. The germline gives CDR1 MNHNS, CDR2 SASEGT. Here the CDR3 reads CASSTGQGNTGELFF. The CDR3 DNA reads TGTGCCAGCAGCACGGGACAGGGGAACACCGGGGAGCTGTTTTTT.

This clone came up once. The V call is TRBV29-1, the J call TRBJ1-1; 7 positions match TRBD1. The germline V gene encodes CDR1 SQVTM and CDR2 ANQGSEA. The trim removed 6 bases at V and 5 bases at J, leaving 18 bases unmatched. This CDR3 spans 16 amino acids. CDR3: CSVEGALTNPRTEAFF. DNA of the CDR3: TGCAGCGTCGAGGGGGCCCTGACAAACCCACGAACTGAAGCTTTCTTT.

J is TRBJ1-2 and V is TRBV6-1; D remains ambiguous. The ends were cut back, 2 bases at V and 8 bases at J, with 15 bases in the middle. The CDR3 is 14 amino acids. Germline V lookup: CDR1 MNHNS, CDR2 SASEGT. For the CDR3, the DNA is TGTGCCAGCAGTGAATCCGGCAGGCCAGAGGGCTACACCTTC. Protein: CASSESGRPEGYTF.

CDR3 sequence reads: CASSPVVAGKQFF. In nucleotides, the CDR3 is TGTGCCAGCAGCCCGGTGGTAGCGGGAAAGCAGTTCTTC. The rearrangement uses TRBV7-6 and TRBJ2-1; 8 positions match TRBD2. With V trimmed by 5 bases and J by 11 bases, 8 bases remained unmatched. Germline-derived CDR1 and CDR2 are SGHVS and FNYEAQ. CDR3 size: 13 residues. Supplemented by reference TRBV7-6 and TRBJ2-1, the full variable domain reads GAGVSQSPRYKVTKRGQDVALRCDPISGHVSLYWYRQALGQGPEFLTYFNYEAQQDKSGLPNDRFSAERPEGSISTLTIQRTEQRDSAMYRCASSPVVAGKQFFGPGTRLTVL.

The chain carries TRBV2 and TRBJ2-5; no clear D gene. Between the trimmed V and J ends, which lost 5 bases and 1 base, there was a span of 5 bases. Germline CDR1 and CDR2: SNHLY and FYNNEI. The CDR3 extends over 12 amino acids. CDR3: CASSFIQETQYF. CDR3 DNA sequence: TGTGCCAGCAGTTTCATCCAAGAGACCCAGTACTTC.

A note on this clone: The junction does not match germline at one end; this may be a read error. This sample includes further DNA sequences coding for the same CDR3. The J gene is TRBJ1-1, the V gene TRBV7-7, with TRBD1 identical over 7 bases. The CDR3 covers 13 residues. Per the germline V gene, CDR1 is SSHAT and CDR2 is FNYEAQ (reference sequence). In DNA, the CDR3 is TGTGCTAGCAGCCGTGAGGGGGCCACTGAAGCTTTCTTT. Protein sequence: CASSREGATEAFF.

The CDR3 sequence: CATAAGLNSYEQYF. The CDR3, as DNA: TGTGCCACCGCGGCGGGACTCAACTCCTACGAGCAGTACTTC. This chain uses TRBV15 with TRBJ2-7, with a possible D match to TRBD2 (6 bases). The V end was cut by 8 bases, the J end by 0 bases, with 14 bases between. CDR1 and CDR2 from the germline V gene are LNHNV and YYDKDF (reference sequence). The CDR3 is 14 amino acids.

The chain links TRBV5-4 to TRBJ2-1; D gene uncertain. The CDR3 sequence is 12 residues long. V lost 1 base and J 5 bases, leaving 4 bases between the germline ends. The V gene's germline CDR1 is SGHNT and CDR2 YYREEE (reference sequence). This chain's CDR3 is CASSLTDNEQFF. The DNA of the CDR3 is TGTGCCAGCAGCTTGACAGACAATGAGCAGTTCTTC.

The chain is built from TRBV18 and TRBJ1-1; D may be TRBD1 (5 bases). Trimming left V 2 bases short and J 8 bases short, with 9 bases between. Germline V gives CDR1 KGHSH, CDR2 LQKENI. The CDR3 contains 12 residues. The CDR3 is CASSPSGFEAFF. Written as DNA, the CDR3 is TGTGCCAGCTCACCATCAGGGTTCGAAGCTTTCTTT.

This clone has a handful of counts. V is TRBV4-1 and J is TRBJ2-7, with 10 bases lining up with TRBD1. Germline CDR1 MGHRA, CDR2 YSYEKL. The V and J ends lost 0 bases and 2 bases, in that order; junction bases with no gene match: 4. This CDR3 is built from 16 residues. The DNA for the CDR3 is TGCGCCAGCAGCCAAGATGGCGGACAGGGGGCCTACGAGCAGTACTTC. Its translation is CASSQDGGQGAYEQYF.

The rearrangement uses TRBV6-6 and TRBJ2-4; possible D gene TRBD2, 5 bases. The V and J ends lost 6 bases and 0 bases respectively, with 12 bases between them. Germline V lookup: CDR1 MNHNY, CDR2 SVGAGI (reference sequence). The CDR3 sequence is 15 residues long. CDR3 residues: CASSQNSVAKNIQYF. The CDR3 coding sequence is TGTGCCAGCAGCCAAAATAGCGTAGCCAAAAACATTCAGTACTTC.

This sequence joins TRBV9 and TRBJ1-1; 11 bases map to TRBD1. The germline V gene encodes CDR1 SGDLS and CDR2 YYNGEE. The CDR3 contains 13 residues. V shed 3 bases, J shed 11 bases, and the junction held 6 bases outside the gene matches. CDR3 amino acids: CASSAGQGAHAFF. The CDR3 nucleotides read TGTGCCAGCAGCGCAGGACAGGGGGCGCATGCTTTCTTT.

This chain uses TRBV10-2 with TRBJ1-3; 11 bases are shared with TRBD1. Germline CDR1 WSHSY, CDR2 SAAADI. This CDR3 has 15 amino acids. J gave up 5 bases and V 4 bases, and 4 bases lay outside the gene matches. CDR3 sequence: CASSGTGGKRNTIYF. CDR3 bases: TGCGCCAGCAGTGGGACAGGGGGCAAGAGAAACACCATATATTTT.